Each of the 26 T cell receptor beta chains below was sequenced from the same sample in a study of cytomegalovirus exposure and HLA in healthy donors. TCRdb keeps only in-frame clones here, not all; method: immunoSEQ multiplex PCR. The repertoire includes approximately 99,000 clones, 70% to 90% of them detected once, and roughly 3% sits in the top ten. Sequences were obtained from PBMCs. These receptors all come from a woman between 18 and 29 years old in good health and CMV-seronegative.

As regards this clone: The sample carries other DNA sequences with the same CDR3. The chain joins TRBV6-5 to TRBJ1-6; TRBD1 is a possible D gene (6 bases). The V end lost 6 bases, the J end lost 7 bases, and 7 bases lay between the germline ends. CDR3 length: 12 amino acids. The V gene's germline CDR1 is MNHEY and CDR2 SVGAGI. The CDR3 bases are TGTGCCAGCAGACAGGGAAATTCACCCCTCCACTTT. Its translation is CASRQGNSPLHF.

This chain's CDR3 is CASRAGQPNEQFF. The DNA of the CDR3 is TGCGCCAGCAGGGCTGGACAGCCCAATGAGCAGTTCTTC. The chain combines TRBV5-1 with TRBJ2-1; possibly TRBD1 for D (6 bases). Looked up from germline, CDR1 is SGHRS and CDR2 is YFSETQ. The V end lost 5 bases, the J end lost 6 bases, and 12 bases lay between the germline ends. The CDR3 extends over 13 amino acids. The full variable domain, in which reference TRBV5-1 and TRBJ2-1 provide the parts outside the CDR3, is KAGVTQTPRYLIKTRGQQVTLSCSPISGHRSVSWYQQTPGQGLQFLFEYFSETQRNKGNFPGRFSGRQFSNSRSEMNVSTLELGDSALYLCASRAGQPNEQFFGPGTRLTVL.

The gene calls are TRBV13 and TRBJ2-2; D is possibly TRBD1 (7 bases). Trimming left V 11 bases short and J 0 bases short, with 16 bases between. The germline gives CDR1 PRHDT, CDR2 FYEKMQ (reference sequence). There are 15 residues in the CDR3. DNA for the CDR3: TGTGCCGTACGCGGGACAGATACGAACACCGGGGAGCTGTTTTTT. It specifies CAVRGTDTNTGELFF.

In this sample, this clone turned up once. The chain couples TRBV4-1 to TRBJ1-2; 9 bases match TRBD1. J was trimmed by 5 bases and V by 0 bases; bases with no gene match: 7. Germline CDR1 is MGHRA and CDR2 is YSYEKL. The CDR3 covers 16 residues. The CDR3 is CASSQDVGGQGYGYTF. The CDR3 DNA reads TGCGCCAGCAGCCAAGATGTAGGGGGACAGGGATATGGCTACACCTTC.

The V call is TRBV29-1, the J call TRBJ1-2; D unclear. The V gene lost 1 base and the J gene lost 0 bases, with 9 bases spanning the gap. The CDR3 is 14 amino acids. Looked up from germline, CDR1 is SQVTM and CDR2 is ANQGSEA. CDR3 in DNA: TGCAGCGTTGAAGTCCGGGTTCCTAACTATGGCTACACCTTC. Protein product: CSVEVRVPNYGYTF.

This clone was counted once. This chain uses TRBV5-1 with TRBJ2-1, with TRBD2 identical over 13 bases. This CDR3 region has 15 residues. After removal of 4 bases from V and 9 bases from J, the junction contained 7 bases not matched to a gene. Germline V lookup: CDR1 SGHRS, CDR2 YFSETQ. This CDR3 reads CASSLQGLAGTEQFF. The CDR3 nucleotides are TGCGCCAGCAGCCTCCAGGGACTAGCGGGGACTGAGCAGTTCTTC.

CDR3: CASRRQGISLNTEAFF. CDR3 bases: TGTGCCAGCAGAAGACAGGGAATATCATTGAACACTGAAGCTTTCTTT. The chain employs TRBV2 and TRBJ1-1; 7 positions agree with TRBD1. Looked up from germline, CDR1 is SNHLY and CDR2 is FYNNEI. V dropped 6 bases and J dropped 0; count of bases not matched to a gene: 10. The CDR3 length is 16 residues.

This CDR3 reads CAWITAGNTIYF. The CDR3 coding sequence is TGTGCCTGGATTACAGCTGGAAACACCATATATTTT. The genes are TRBV30 and TRBJ1-3; D not certain. Germline-derived CDR1 and CDR2 are GTSNPN and SVGIG (reference sequence). The CDR3 has 12 residues. The germline V and J ends were trimmed by 4 bases and 2 bases, with 6 bases remaining between them.

The rearrangement links TRBV5-1 to TRBJ1-1, with a tentative D call TRBD1 (5 bases). CDR3 length equals 12 residues. Germline-derived CDR1 and CDR2 are SGHRS and YFSETQ. Trimming cost V 0 bases and J 10 bases, with 10 bases left between them. CDR3 coding DNA: TGCGCCAGCAGCTTGGAGGGGTTGGGAGCTTTCTTT. This sequence encodes CASSLEGLGAFF.

This clone was recorded once. The chain carries TRBV5-4 and TRBJ2-1; 11 bases match TRBD2. V shed 2 bases and J 6 bases; nucleotides not matched to a gene: 10. CDR3 length: 17 amino acids. Per germline, CDR1 SGHNT and CDR2 YYREEE (reference sequence). The CDR3 reads CASSLGYGTSGGNEQFF. The CDR3 DNA sequence: TGTGCCAGCAGCTTAGGCTACGGGACTAGCGGCGGCAATGAGCAGTTCTTC.

The CDR3 here is CASSPSSDNEQFF. As DNA, the CDR3 is TGTGCCAGCAGCCCCAGTAGCGACAATGAGCAGTTCTTC. This rearrangement joins TRBV7-3 to TRBJ2-1, with TRBD2 as a possible D gene (5 bases). From germline, CDR1 is SGHTA and CDR2 FQGTGA. Between the trimmed V and J ends, which lost 5 bases and 5 bases, there was a span of 10 bases. This CDR3 spans 13 amino acids.

The rearrangement joins TRBV5-1 to TRBJ2-7; 12 nucleotides agree with TRBD1. The CDR3 contains 16 residues. In germline, CDR1 is SGHRS, CDR2 YFSETQ. J lost 4 bases, V lost 0 bases, and 5 bases had no gene match. The CDR3 DNA reads as TGCGCCAGCAGCTTGGCCGGGACAGGGGGCCGGTACGAGCAGTACTTC. Translating it yields CASSLAGTGGRYEQYF.

The chain uses TRBV5-1 and TRBJ1-1; D is perhaps TRBD1 (6 bases). The ends were cut back, 4 bases at V and 5 bases at J, with 12 bases in the middle. Germline loops: CDR1 SGHRS, CDR2 YFSETQ. The CDR3 loop spans 13 amino acids. CDR3 nucleotides: TGCGCCAGCAGCCCCTATCAGGGGACTGAAGCTTTCTTT. Translation gives CASSPYQGTEAFF.

The V and J genes are TRBV28 and TRBJ2-5; the match to TRBD1 covers 9 bases. The CDR3 loop spans 14 amino acids. Germline CDR1 MDHEN, CDR2 SYDVKM. V trimming: 6 bases; J trimming: 6 bases; junction bases outside the gene matches: 8. CDR3 coding DNA: TGTGCCAGCAGCCTCAGACAGGGGGTGAAGACCCAGTACTTC. Residues: CASSLRQGVKTQYF.

This chain links TRBV19 with TRBJ1-6, with D maybe TRBD1 (5 bases). The germline CDR1 and CDR2 sequences are LNHDA and SQIVND (reference sequence). CDR3 size: 9 residues. V was pared by 10 bases and J by 13 bases, with 8 bases between. The CDR3 is CAIGGPLHF. The CDR3 region has the DNA TGTGCCATCGGGGGGCCCCTCCACTTT.

The genes are TRBV2 and TRBJ2-7, with TRBD2 matching over 8 bases. This CDR3 comprises 14 residues. Germline V gives CDR1 SNHLY, CDR2 FYNNEI. J lost 3 bases, V lost 8 bases, and 9 bases had no gene match. The chain's CDR3 is CASWSGGANYEQYF. The CDR3 DNA follows: TGTGCCAGCTGGTCCGGGGGGGCCAACTACGAGCAGTACTTC.

This rearrangement joins TRBV6-6 to TRBJ2-7, with D perhaps TRBD1 (6 bases). This CDR3 contains 12 residues. In germline, CDR1 is MNHNY, CDR2 SVGAGI (reference sequence). V was pared by 10 bases and J by 4 bases, with 14 bases between. CDR3 nucleotides: TGTGCCACACGGACAGCATCTTACGAGCAGTACTTC. Its translation is CATRTASYEQYF.

This rearrangement joins TRBV2 to TRBJ1-1; D unclear. The CDR3 is 12 amino acids. Trimming removed 7 bases at V and 4 bases at J, with 10 bases between. Per germline, CDR1 SNHLY and CDR2 FYNNEI. The CDR3 loop reads CASTFLSTEAFF. The CDR3, as DNA: TGTGCCAGCACTTTCCTGAGCACTGAAGCTTTCTTT. Filled out from reference TRBV2 and TRBJ1-1, the complete variable domain reads EPEVTQTPSHQVTQMGQEVILRCVPISNHLYFYWYRQILGQKVEFLVSFYNNEISEKSEIFDDQFSVERPDGSNFTLKIRSTKLEDSAMYFCASTFLSTEAFFGQGTRLTVV.

The chain links TRBV10-1 to TRBJ1-5, with TRBD1 as a possible D gene (5 bases). This CDR3 has 15 residues. The V and J ends lost 3 bases and 5 bases respectively, with 14 bases between them. Germline CDR1 and CDR2: WNHNN and SYGVQD (reference sequence). The CDR3 DNA reads as TGCGCCAGCAGTGACGGTTGGGGGGTGGATCAGCCCCAGCATTTT. It codes for CASSDGWGVDQPQHF.

The V gene is TRBV19, the J gene TRBJ1-6; tentatively, D is TRBD1 (5 bases). The CDR3 extends over 13 amino acids. Germline V gene data show CDR1 as LNHDA and CDR2 as SQIVND (reference sequence). Trimming removed 9 bases from V and 9 bases from J, with 15 bases in between. CDR3 in amino acids: CASGREDGSPLHF. The CDR3 region has the DNA TGTGCCAGCGGCAGGGAAGATGGTTCACCCCTCCACTTT.

This clone was picked up a small number of times. The CDR3 nucleotides read TGTGCCAGCAGGACCCCGGCCGCGGCGGCGGCCCTCCACTTT. Protein: CASRTPAAAAALHF. V and J are TRBV6-5 and TRBJ1-6; D uncertain. Deletions cut 6 bases from V and 14 bases from J, with 20 bases between. Germline assignment: CDR1 MNHEY and CDR2 SVGAGI. The CDR3 totals 14 residues.

The chain joins TRBV9 to TRBJ1-2; 9 positions agree with TRBD1. The germline gives CDR1 SGDLS, CDR2 YYNGEE. The CDR3 extends over 16 amino acids. The trim removed 2 bases at V and 0 bases at J, leaving 5 bases unmatched. The CDR3 loop reads CASSVGQGRSNYGYTF. CDR3 in DNA: TGTGCCAGCAGCGTCGGACAGGGGAGGTCTAACTATGGCTACACCTTC.

V usage is TRBV19 and J usage is TRBJ2-7; D remains ambiguous. Germline V gene sequence: CDR1 LNHDA, CDR2 SQIVND (reference sequence). Trimming took 4 bases from V and 6 from J, leaving 16 bases between them. This CDR3 is built from 14 residues. The CDR3: CASSRSPSIGEQYF. DNA of the CDR3: TGTGCCAGTAGTAGGTCCCCCTCTATTGGCGAGCAGTACTTC.

The gene calls are TRBV30 and TRBJ1-6, with D tentatively TRBD1 (5 bases). Between the trimmed V and J ends, which lost 6 bases and 7 bases, there was a span of 16 bases. CDR1 is GTSNPN, CDR2 SVGIG, per germline (reference sequence). This CDR3 region has 14 residues. The DNA of the CDR3 is TGTGCCTGTATCTTAGGGAAGGGGAATTCACCCCTCCACTTT. Protein sequence: CACILGKGNSPLHF.

The chain joins TRBV6-1 to TRBJ1-6; unclear D gene. CDR3 length: 18 residues. Trimming cost V 0 bases and J 0 bases, with 12 bases left between them. Germline CDR1 reads MNHNS; CDR2 reads SASEGT. CDR3 sequence (DNA): TGTGCCAGCAGTGAAGCGGCCAGTCTTAACTCCTATAATTCACCCCTCCACTTT. Protein: CASSEAASLNSYNSPLHF.

This chain connects TRBV5-1 to TRBJ2-1, with a tentative D call TRBD2 (5 bases). Germline lookup yields CDR1 SGHRS and CDR2 YFSETQ. V was shortened by 1 base and J by 4 bases, with 6 bases between the two germline ends. The CDR3 is made up of 13 amino acids. The CDR3 DNA sequence: TGCGCCAGCAGCTTGTCGGGGTACAATGAGCAGTTCTTC. Translated: CASSLSGYNEQFF.